The 8 T cell receptor beta chains given below trace back to one sample, sequenced in a study of post-analysis software for immune sequencing data. No antigens are known for them. Included in the TCR beta cDNA libraries were unique molecular identifiers. A single record per CDR3 protein comes from TCRdb applying MiXCR to the PCR reads. The sample includes roughly 700,000 distinct CDR3 sequences, roughly 30% of them seen just once. Study-level points and caveats: Patients carried roughly 5 TRBV segments more frequently than controls did, and TRBV5-6, TRBV5-1 and TRBV20-1 were among them.

Sequencing was carried out using blood. Every receptor here comes from a girl aged 10-17 years with multiple sclerosis.

The chain carries TRBV21-1 and TRBJ2-1; the DNA was not compared with TRBD1, the D call given in the table. TRBV21-1 is a pseudogene segment. The CDR3 is made up of 14 amino acids. CDR3 sequence reads: CASSIQTGYNEQFF. CDR3 bases: TGTGCCAGCAGCATACAAACAGGCTACAATGAGCAGTTCTTC.

This clonotype turned up a few times. The rearrangement links TRBV28 to TRBJ1-1; D may be TRBD1 (6 bases). Germline values: CDR1 MDHEN, CDR2 SYDVKM. The germline V and J ends were trimmed by 4 bases and 2 bases, with 14 bases remaining between them. The CDR3 is 15 amino acids. The CDR3 region is CASSYPDRINTEAFF. The CDR3 nucleotides are TGTGCCAGCAGTTACCCGGACAGAATAAACACTGAAGCTTTCTTT.

This clonotype has just a few counts. V gene TRBV6-5 combines with J gene TRBJ1-5; D remains ambiguous. This CDR3 is 15 amino acids long. Germline V gives CDR1 MNHEY, CDR2 SVGAGI. V lost 0 bases, J lost 2 bases, and 8 bases lay in between. CDR3 amino acids: CASSYSPSGNQPQHF. CDR3 DNA: TGTGCCAGCAGTTACTCACCATCAGGCAATCAGCCCCAGCATTTT.

The chain joins TRBV29-1 to TRBJ2-3; 8 bases fit TRBD1. The CDR3 contains 14 residues. J lost 6 bases, V lost 4 bases, and 9 bases had no gene match. Germline V lookup: CDR1 SQVTM, CDR2 ANQGSEA. Written as DNA, the CDR3 is TGCAGCGTTGCGGACAGGGTTTATCTGGATACGCAGTATTTT. Its translation: CSVADRVYLDTQYF.

The chain uses TRBV11-2 and TRBJ1-2; 8 bases map to TRBD1. Per the germline V gene, CDR1 is SGHAT and CDR2 is FQNNGV. The V segment lost 5 bases and the J segment 3 bases; nucleotides outside the gene matches: 8. This CDR3 contains 15 residues. In DNA, the CDR3 is TGTGCCAGCAGCGAAGGGACAGGCCCGTACTATGGCTACACCTTC. It codes for CASSEGTGPYYGYTF.

This chain connects TRBV20-1 to TRBJ1-2; D is unresolved. The length of the CDR3 is 13 residues. Trimming removed 3 bases at V and 8 bases at J, with 16 bases between. CDR1 and CDR2 (germline): DFQATT, SNEGSKA (reference sequence). The CDR3 nucleotides read TGCAGTGCTAGGGACGAAGGGCCCGGGGGCTACACCTTC. Its protein is CSARDEGPGGYTF.

Details on this clonotype: This sequence may be a read error, since a much larger clone differs from it by one base. The chain employs TRBV5-1 and TRBJ2-5, with 9 bases that match TRBD1. Germline values: CDR1 SGHRS, CDR2 YFSETQ. The CDR3 sequence is 18 residues long. The CDR3, as DNA: TGCGCCAGCAACTTGGAGGGACAGGGTGTAGGTCCCCAAGAGACCCAGTACTTC. Translated, it gives CASNLEGQGVGPQETQYF.

This sequence joins TRBV9 and TRBJ2-4; possibly TRBD1 or TRBD2 for D (5 bases each). Germline CDR1 reads SGDLS; CDR2 reads YYNGEE. The CDR3 consists of 17 residues. Trimming pared 4 bases from V and 2 bases from J, leaving 19 bases between. In DNA, the CDR3 is TGTGCCAGCAGCCCCCAGTCAGGGACGGGGACCAAAAACATTCAGTACTTC. Translating it yields CASSPQSGTGTKNIQYF.